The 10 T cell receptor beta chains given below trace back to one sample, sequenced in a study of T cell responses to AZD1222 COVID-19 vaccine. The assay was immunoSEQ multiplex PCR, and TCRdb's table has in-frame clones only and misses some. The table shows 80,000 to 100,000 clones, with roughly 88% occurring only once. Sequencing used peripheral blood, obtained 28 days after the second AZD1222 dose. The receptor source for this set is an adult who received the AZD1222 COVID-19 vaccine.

The CDR3 reads CASRTLQGGEQFF. The CDR3 DNA is TGTGCCAGCAGGACTCTACAGGGAGGTGAGCAGTTCTTC. V gene TRBV27 combines with J gene TRBJ2-1; D may match TRBD1 or TRBD2 (6 bases each). This CDR3 has 13 residues. Germline V CDR1 and CDR2: MNHEY, SMNVEV (reference sequence). V lost 6 bases and J 9 bases, leaving 15 bases between the germline ends.

Written as DNA, the CDR3 is TGTGCCAGCAGTTTCAGGAATTGGGGTGGCTACACCTTC. This sequence encodes CASSFRNWGGYTF. This rearrangement joins TRBV28 to TRBJ1-2; D unresolved. The CDR3 has 13 amino acids. The germline V gene encodes CDR1 MDHEN and CDR2 SYDVKM. Trimming removed 3 bases from V and 7 bases from J, with 12 bases in between.

As DNA, the CDR3 is TGTGCCAGCATATTAGGACAGCGTGGTTCACCCCTCCACTTT. Amino acid sequence: CASILGQRGSPLHF. J is TRBJ1-6 and V is TRBV6-5; D is perhaps TRBD1 (6 bases). This CDR3 is built from 14 residues. Germline V lookup: CDR1 MNHEY, CDR2 SVGAGI. With 7 bases removed from V and 9 bases from J, the gap between germline ends came to 16 bases.

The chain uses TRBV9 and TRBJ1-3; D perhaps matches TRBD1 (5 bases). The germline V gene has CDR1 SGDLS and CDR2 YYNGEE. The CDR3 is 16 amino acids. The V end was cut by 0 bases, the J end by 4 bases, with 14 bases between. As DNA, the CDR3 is TGTGCCAGCAGCGTAGCCCGCGGGACGGTCGGAAACACCATATATTTT. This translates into CASSVARGTVGNTIYF.

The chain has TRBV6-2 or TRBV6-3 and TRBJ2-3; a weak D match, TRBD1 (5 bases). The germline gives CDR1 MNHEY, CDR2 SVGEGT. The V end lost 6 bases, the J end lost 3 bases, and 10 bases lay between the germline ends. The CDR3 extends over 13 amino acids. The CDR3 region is CASSPTETDTQYF. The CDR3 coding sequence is TGTGCCAGCAGCCCGACAGAAACAGATACGCAGTATTTT.

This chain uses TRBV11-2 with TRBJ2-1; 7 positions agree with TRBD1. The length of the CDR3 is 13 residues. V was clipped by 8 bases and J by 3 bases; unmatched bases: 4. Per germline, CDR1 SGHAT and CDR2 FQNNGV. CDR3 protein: CASAGDSYNEQFF. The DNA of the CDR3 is TGTGCCAGCGCTGGGGACAGCTACAATGAGCAGTTCTTC. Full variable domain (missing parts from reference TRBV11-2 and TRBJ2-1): EAGVAQSPRYKIIEKRQSVAFWCNPISGHATLYWYQQILGQGPKLLIQFQNNGVVDDSQLPKDRFSAERLKGVDSTLKIQPAKLEDSAVYLCASAGDSYNEQFFGPGTRLTVL.

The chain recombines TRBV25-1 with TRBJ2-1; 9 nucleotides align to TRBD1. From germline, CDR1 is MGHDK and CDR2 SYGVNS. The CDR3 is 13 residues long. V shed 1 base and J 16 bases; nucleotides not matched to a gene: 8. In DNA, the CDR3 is TGTGCCAGCAGTGAATTCTCCGGGACAGGGTTCTTCTTC. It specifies CASSEFSGTGFFF.

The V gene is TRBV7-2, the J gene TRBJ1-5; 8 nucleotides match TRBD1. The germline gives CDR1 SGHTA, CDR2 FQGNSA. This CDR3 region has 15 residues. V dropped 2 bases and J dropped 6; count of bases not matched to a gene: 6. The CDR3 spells CASSLTRGQGQPQHF. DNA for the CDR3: TGTGCCAGCAGCTTAACCAGGGGGCAGGGTCAGCCCCAGCATTTT.

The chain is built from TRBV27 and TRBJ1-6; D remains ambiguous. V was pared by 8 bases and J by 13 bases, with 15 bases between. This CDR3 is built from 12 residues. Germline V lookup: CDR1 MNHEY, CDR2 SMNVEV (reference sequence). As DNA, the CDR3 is TGTGCCAGCGGAGCCCACCCGCACCCCCTCCACTTT. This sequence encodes CASGAHPHPLHF.

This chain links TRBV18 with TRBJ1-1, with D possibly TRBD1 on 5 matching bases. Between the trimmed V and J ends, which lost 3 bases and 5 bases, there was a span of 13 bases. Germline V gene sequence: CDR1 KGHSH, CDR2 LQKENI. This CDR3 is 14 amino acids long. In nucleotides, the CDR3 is TGTGCCAGCTCACCCGGGGGAGGGGCGACTGAAGCTTTCTTT. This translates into CASSPGGGATEAFF. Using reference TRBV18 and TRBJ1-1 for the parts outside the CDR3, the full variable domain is NAGVMQNPRHLVRRRGQEARLRCSPMKGHSHVYWYRQLPEEGLKFMVYLQKENIIDESGMPKERFSAEFPKEGPSILRIQQVVRGDSAAYFCASSPGGGATEAFFGQGTRLTVV.